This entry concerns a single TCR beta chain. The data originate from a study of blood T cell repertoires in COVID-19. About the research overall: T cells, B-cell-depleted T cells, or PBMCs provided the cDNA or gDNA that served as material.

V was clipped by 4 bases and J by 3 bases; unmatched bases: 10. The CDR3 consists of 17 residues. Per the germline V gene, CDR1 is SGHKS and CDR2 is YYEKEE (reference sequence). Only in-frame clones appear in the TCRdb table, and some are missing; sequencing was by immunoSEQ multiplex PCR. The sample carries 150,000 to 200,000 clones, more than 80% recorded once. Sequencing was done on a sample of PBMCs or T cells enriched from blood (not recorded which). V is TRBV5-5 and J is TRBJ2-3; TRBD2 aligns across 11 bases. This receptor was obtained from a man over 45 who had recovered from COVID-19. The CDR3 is CASSPGASGGLTDTQYF. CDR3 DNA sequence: TGTGCCAGCAGCCCTGGAGCTAGCGGGGGGTTAACAGATACGCAGTATTTT.